Below, 21 T cell receptor beta chains from the same sample are listed, as sequenced in a study of blood T cell repertoires in COVID-19. The table came from immunoSEQ multiplex PCR; TCRdb's copy has only in-frame clones and leaves some out. The sample lists about 36,000 clones, 90% occurring once. What was sequenced was peripheral blood. The receptors here all came from a man aged 60 to 75 with active or convalescent COVID-19.

This chain uses TRBV5-1 with TRBJ2-7; possible D gene TRBD2, 5 bases. Trimming removed 2 bases at V and 4 bases at J, with 13 bases between. The CDR3 length is 14 residues. CDR1 and CDR2 from the germline V gene are SGHRS and YFSETQ. The CDR3 DNA reads as TGCGCCAGCAGCTTAGGACTGGGGTCTTACGAGCAGTACTTC. Residues: CASSLGLGSYEQYF.

V and J are TRBV7-8 and TRBJ1-1, with D unresolved. CDR1 and CDR2 (germline): SGHVS, FQNEAQ. Trimming cost V 7 bases and J 5 bases, with 17 bases left between them. The length of the CDR3 is 14 residues. The CDR3 loop is CASTARLRGTEAFF. In DNA form, the CDR3 reads TGTGCCAGCACCGCGAGGTTGCGGGGTACTGAAGCTTTCTTT.

The chain links TRBV29-1 to TRBJ1-1; D remains ambiguous. CDR1 is SQVTM and CDR2 is ANQGSEA in the germline V gene. The length of the CDR3 is 13 residues. V lost 4 bases and J 1 base, leaving 10 bases between the germline ends. Here the CDR3 DNA reads TGCAGCGTTGCGGTGGGAGGGAACACTGAAGCTTTCTTT. Its protein is CSVAVGGNTEAFF.

The gene calls are TRBV5-1 and TRBJ2-3; TRBD2 matches 9 bases. The germline V gene encodes CDR1 SGHRS and CDR2 YFSETQ. This CDR3 has 16 amino acids. The V and J ends lost 3 bases and 4 bases, in that order; junction bases with no gene match: 9. CDR3 protein: CASSSPETSGSDTQYF. DNA for the CDR3: TGCGCCAGCAGCTCCCCCGAGACTAGCGGTTCAGATACGCAGTATTTT.

V is TRBV7-2 and J is TRBJ1-2, with D possibly being TRBD1 (5 bases). Deletions cut 3 bases from V and 0 bases from J, with 8 bases between. Germline CDR1 reads SGHTA; CDR2 reads FQGNSA. This CDR3 contains 14 residues. The CDR3 reads CASSFGGANYGYTF. The CDR3 nucleotides read TGTGCCAGCAGCTTCGGGGGAGCTAACTATGGCTACACCTTC.

The chain links TRBV28 to TRBJ1-2, with 9 bases matching TRBD1. J gave up 7 bases and V 9 bases, and 6 bases lay outside the gene matches. CDR3 length equals 12 residues. Germline V gives CDR1 MDHEN, CDR2 SYDVKM. CDR3 amino acids: CASVPGQGGYTF. CDR3 coding DNA: TGTGCCAGTGTTCCGGGACAGGGTGGCTACACCTTC.

V usage is TRBV30 and J usage is TRBJ2-7; the match to TRBD1 covers 7 bases. The CDR3 runs to 13 residues. Germline trimming cut 4 bases from V and 2 bases from J; bases unmatched to any gene: 5. The V gene's germline CDR1 is GTSNPN and CDR2 SVGIG (reference sequence). CDR3 in DNA: TGTGCCTGGAAAACCGACAGGGCCTACGAGCAGTACTTC. Translating it yields CAWKTDRAYEQYF.

The rearrangement joins TRBV2 to TRBJ2-7; 10 bases are a match to TRBD2. V was clipped by 3 bases and J by 2 bases; unmatched bases: 4. In germline, CDR1 is SNHLY, CDR2 FYNNEI. The CDR3 covers 15 residues. Here the CDR3 DNA reads TGTGCCAGCAGTGATAGCCTAGCGGGAGCCTACGAGCAGTACTTC. It is translated as CASSDSLAGAYEQYF.

The chain joins TRBV27 to TRBJ1-2; D gene unclear. V lost 1 base, J lost 1 base, and 10 bases lay in between. The length of the CDR3 is 15 residues. Germline-derived CDR1 and CDR2 are MNHEY and SMNVEV (reference sequence). The CDR3 reads CASSLYSRNNYGYTF. In nucleotides, the CDR3 is TGTGCCAGCAGTTTATACAGCAGGAATAACTATGGCTACACCTTC.

The V and J genes are TRBV9 and TRBJ2-2; tentatively, D is TRBD1 (5 bases). Germline V gives CDR1 SGDLS, CDR2 YYNGEE. The germline V and J ends were trimmed by 4 bases and 0 bases, with 10 bases remaining between them. CDR3 length equals 15 residues. The CDR3 here is CASSPSTANTGELFF. CDR3 DNA sequence: TGTGCCAGCAGCCCATCGACAGCGAACACCGGGGAGCTGTTTTTT. The entire variable domain, with the rest obtained from reference TRBV9 and TRBJ2-2, is as follows: DSGVTQTPKHLITATGQRVTLRCSPRSGDLSVYWYQQSLDQGLQFLIQYYNGEERAKGNILERFSAQQFPDLHSELNLSSLELGDSALYFCASSPSTANTGELFFGEGSRLTVL.

The V and J genes are TRBV3-1 (or the pseudogene TRBV3-2) and TRBJ2-1; D is unclear. The CDR3 length is 11 residues. Trimming stripped 1 base from V and 12 bases from J, with 7 bases between. CDR1 LGHDT and CDR2 YNNKEL come from the germline V gene (reference sequence). The CDR3 DNA sequence: TGTGCCAGCAGCCAAGTTCAGGTGCAGTTCTTC. Translated: CASSQVQVQFF.

This chain joins TRBV30 and TRBJ2-1; 10 bases are a match to TRBD2. The CDR3 has 12 amino acids. Germline values: CDR1 GTSNPN, CDR2 SVGIG (reference sequence). V gave up 6 bases and J gave up 8 bases; unmatched junction bases: 4. The CDR3 sequence is CACSSGRDEQFF. CDR3 bases: TGTGCCTGTTCGAGCGGGAGGGATGAGCAGTTCTTC.

The chain recombines TRBV24-1 with TRBJ2-7, with D perhaps TRBD2 (6 bases). CDR1 and CDR2 from the germline V gene are KGHDR and SFDVKD. The CDR3 totals 14 residues. The V gene lost 3 bases and the J gene lost 6 bases, with 14 bases spanning the gap. The CDR3 region has the DNA TGTGCCACCAGTGATCCCTCGACTAGTGGCGAGCAGTACTTC. Protein: CATSDPSTSGEQYF.

This chain joins TRBV4-1 and TRBJ1-2; D not resolved. The CDR3 totals 13 residues. V was trimmed by 0 bases and J by 8 bases, leaving 10 bases between them. CDR1 is MGHRA, CDR2 YSYEKL, per germline. The DNA of the CDR3 is TGCGCCAGCAGCCAAGACCCGGCGGGCGGCTACACCTTC. It is translated as CASSQDPAGGYTF.

The rearrangement uses TRBV27 and TRBJ1-2, with 8 positions matching TRBD1. Trimming removed 6 bases from V and 7 bases from J; junction bases left unmatched: 7. Looked up from germline, CDR1 is MNHEY and CDR2 is SMNVEV (reference sequence). This CDR3 has 13 residues. The CDR3 DNA is TGTGCCAGCAGACTCGGACAGGGCGCTGGCTACACCTTC. Translating it yields CASRLGQGAGYTF.

The V and J genes are TRBV27 and TRBJ2-1, with 10 positions matching TRBD2. V gave up 3 bases and J gave up 6 bases; unmatched junction bases: 5. Germline V gene data show CDR1 as MNHEY and CDR2 as SMNVEV (reference sequence). The CDR3 contains 15 residues. The CDR3 spells CASSFKLAGINEQFF. CDR3 nucleotides: TGTGCCAGCAGTTTCAAACTAGCGGGAATCAATGAGCAGTTCTTC.

This chain uses TRBV10-3 with TRBJ2-1; 12 bases align to TRBD2. Unmatched junction bases numbered 3, after V lost 4 bases and J lost 5 bases. Germline loops: CDR1 ENHRY, CDR2 SYGVKD. The CDR3 consists of 15 residues. The CDR3 nucleotides read TGTGCCATCAGTGGTGGGACTAGCGGGCACAATGAGCAGTTCTTC. It encodes CAISGGTSGHNEQFF.

The V and J genes are TRBV27 and TRBJ1-2; 10 bases fit TRBD1. The germline gives CDR1 MNHEY, CDR2 SMNVEV (reference sequence). J gave up 6 bases and V 3 bases, and 4 bases lay outside the gene matches. The CDR3 has 14 residues. The CDR3 loop is CASSLMGQGNGYTF. The DNA of the CDR3 is TGTGCCAGCAGTTTGATGGGACAGGGGAATGGCTACACCTTC.

This rearrangement joins TRBV30 to TRBJ1-4; the D gene is possibly TRBD1 (6 bases). This CDR3 has 14 residues. From germline, CDR1 is GTSNPN and CDR2 SVGIG (reference sequence). V was trimmed by 0 bases and J by 7 bases, leaving 12 bases between them. The CDR3 DNA reads TGTGCCTGGAGTGTAGGGACACAGGGTGAAAAACTGTTTTTT. Protein: CAWSVGTQGEKLFF.

J is TRBJ1-5 and V is TRBV3-1 (or the pseudogene TRBV3-2), with unresolved D. V lost 2 bases, J lost 4 bases, and 12 bases lay in between. The CDR3 extends over 15 amino acids. Germline lookup yields CDR1 LGHDT and CDR2 YNNKEL (reference sequence). CDR3 sequence reads: CASSQSLVQNQPQHF. The CDR3 nucleotides read TGTGCCAGCAGCCAAAGCCTGGTCCAAAATCAGCCCCAGCATTTT.

This clone came up once. The genes are TRBV7-8 and TRBJ2-1; D possibly corresponds to TRBD2 (5 bases). V shed 5 bases and J shed 6 bases, with 20 bases lying between them. The CDR3 has 16 residues. The V gene's germline CDR1 is SGHVS and CDR2 FQNEAQ. This CDR3 is CASSPAGPPWSNEQFF. The CDR3 region has the DNA TGTGCCAGCAGCCCCGCGGGCCCGCCTTGGAGCAATGAGCAGTTCTTC.